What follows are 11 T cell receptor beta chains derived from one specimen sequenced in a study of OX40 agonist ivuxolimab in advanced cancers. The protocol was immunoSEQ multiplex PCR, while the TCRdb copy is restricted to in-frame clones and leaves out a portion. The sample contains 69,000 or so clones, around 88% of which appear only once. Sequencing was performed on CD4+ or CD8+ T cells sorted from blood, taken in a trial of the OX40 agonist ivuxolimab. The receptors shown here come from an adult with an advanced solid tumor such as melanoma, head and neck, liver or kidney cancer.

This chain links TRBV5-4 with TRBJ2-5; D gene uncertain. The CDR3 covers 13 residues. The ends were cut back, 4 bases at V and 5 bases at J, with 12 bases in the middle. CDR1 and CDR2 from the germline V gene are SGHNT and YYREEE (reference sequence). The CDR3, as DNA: TGTGCCAGCAGCAGTCAGACTCCGGAGACCCAGTACTTC. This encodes CASSSQTPETQYF.

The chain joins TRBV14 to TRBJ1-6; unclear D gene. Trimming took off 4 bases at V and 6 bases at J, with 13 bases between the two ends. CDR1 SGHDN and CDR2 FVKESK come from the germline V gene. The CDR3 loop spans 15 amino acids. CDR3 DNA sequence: TGTGCCAGCAGCCGATCAACCGGGATTAATTCACCCCTCCACTTT. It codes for CASSRSTGINSPLHF. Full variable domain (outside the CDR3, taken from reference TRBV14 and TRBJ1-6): EAGVTQFPSHSVIEKGQTVTLRCDPISGHDNLYWYRRVMGKEIKFLLHFVKESKQDESGMPNNRFLAERTGGTYSTLKVQPAELEDSGVYFCASSRSTGINSPLHFGNGTRLTVT.

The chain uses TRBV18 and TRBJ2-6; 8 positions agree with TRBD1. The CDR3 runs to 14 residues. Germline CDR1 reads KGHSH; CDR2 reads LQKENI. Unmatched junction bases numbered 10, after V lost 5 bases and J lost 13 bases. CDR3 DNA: TGTGCCAGCTCAGACGGACAGGGAGGAACGGTCCTGACTTTC. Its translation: CASSDGQGGTVLTF. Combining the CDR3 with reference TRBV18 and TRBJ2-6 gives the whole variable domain NAGVMQNPRHLVRRRGQEARLRCSPMKGHSHVYWYRQLPEEGLKFMVYLQKENIIDESGMPKERFSAEFPKEGPSILRIQQVVRGDSAAYFCASSDGQGGTVLTFGAGSRLTVL.

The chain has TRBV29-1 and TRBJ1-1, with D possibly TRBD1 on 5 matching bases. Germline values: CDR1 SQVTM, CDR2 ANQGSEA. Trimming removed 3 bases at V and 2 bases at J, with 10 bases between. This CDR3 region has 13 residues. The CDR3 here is CSVDRATNTEAFF. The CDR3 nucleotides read TGCAGCGTTGACAGGGCGACTAACACTGAAGCTTTCTTT.

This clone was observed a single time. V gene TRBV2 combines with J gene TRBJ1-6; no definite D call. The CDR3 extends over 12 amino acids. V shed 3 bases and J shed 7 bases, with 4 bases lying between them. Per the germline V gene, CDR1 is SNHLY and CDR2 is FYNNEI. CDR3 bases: TGTGCCAGCAGTGAGCGAAATTCACCCCTCCACTTT. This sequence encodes CASSERNSPLHF.

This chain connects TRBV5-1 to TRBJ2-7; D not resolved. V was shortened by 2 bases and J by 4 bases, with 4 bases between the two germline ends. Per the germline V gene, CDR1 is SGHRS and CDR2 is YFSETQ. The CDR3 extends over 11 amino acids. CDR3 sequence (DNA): TGCGCCAGCAGCTTTGAGTACGAGCAGTACTTC. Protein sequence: CASSFEYEQYF.

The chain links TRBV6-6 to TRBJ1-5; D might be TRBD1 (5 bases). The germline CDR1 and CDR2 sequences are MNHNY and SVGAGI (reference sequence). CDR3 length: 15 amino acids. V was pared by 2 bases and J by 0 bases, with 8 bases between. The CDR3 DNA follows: TGTGCCAGCAGTTACGGGGGAAATAGCAATCAGCCCCAGCATTTT. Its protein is CASSYGGNSNQPQHF.

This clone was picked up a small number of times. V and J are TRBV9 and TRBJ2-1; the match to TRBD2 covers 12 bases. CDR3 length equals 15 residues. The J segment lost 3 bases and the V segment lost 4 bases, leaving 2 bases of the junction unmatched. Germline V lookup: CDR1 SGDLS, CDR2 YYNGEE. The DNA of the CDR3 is TGTGCCAGCAGCTTGGGACTAGCGGGCTACAATGAGCAGTTCTTC. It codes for CASSLGLAGYNEQFF.

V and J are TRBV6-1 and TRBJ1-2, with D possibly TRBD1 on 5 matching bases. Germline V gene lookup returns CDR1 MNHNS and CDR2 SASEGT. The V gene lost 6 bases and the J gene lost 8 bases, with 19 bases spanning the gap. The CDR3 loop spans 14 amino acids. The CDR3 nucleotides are TGTGCCAGCAGACGGGACGCAAACAACGACGGCTACACCTTC. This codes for CASRRDANNDGYTF.

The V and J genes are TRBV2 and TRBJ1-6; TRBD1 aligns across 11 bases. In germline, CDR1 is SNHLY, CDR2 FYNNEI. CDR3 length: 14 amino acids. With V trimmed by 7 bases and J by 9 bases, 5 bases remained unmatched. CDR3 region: CASTGTGGGSPLHF. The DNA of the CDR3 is TGTGCCAGCACTGGGACAGGGGGAGGTTCACCCCTCCACTTT.

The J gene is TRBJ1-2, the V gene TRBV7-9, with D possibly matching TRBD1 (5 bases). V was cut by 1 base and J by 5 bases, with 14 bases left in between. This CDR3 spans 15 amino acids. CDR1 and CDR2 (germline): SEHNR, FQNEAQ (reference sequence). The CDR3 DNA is TGTGCCAGCAGCTTAGGAGGGGTACAACTATATGGCTACACCTTC. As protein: CASSLGGVQLYGYTF.